The 11 T cell receptor beta chains below come from one sample, sequenced in a study of T cell changes during pregnancy in multiple sclerosis. This table comes from immunoSEQ multiplex PCR, and its TCRdb copy is limited to in-frame clones, with some not included. The sample contains tens of thousands of clones, around 90% of which appear only once. Sequencing used peripheral blood, obtained in the second trimester of pregnancy. The origin of the receptors is a female donor in good health, enrolled as a control in a pregnancy study.

This clone was seen once. The V call is TRBV7-9, the J call TRBJ1-4; 10 nucleotides match TRBD1. The CDR3 sequence is 16 residues long. Germline CDR1 and CDR2: SEHNR and FQNEAQ (reference sequence). Losses at the gene ends were 5 bases for V and 3 bases for J; bases not matched to a gene: 6. CDR3 region: CASSEGQGPPNEKLFF. CDR3 nucleotide sequence: TGTGCCAGCAGCGAGGGACAGGGGCCGCCTAATGAAAAACTGTTTTTT.

The gene calls are TRBV9 and TRBJ2-1, with D uncertain. V was pared by 5 bases and J by 10 bases, with 7 bases between. The germline V gene has CDR1 SGDLS and CDR2 YYNGEE. The CDR3 has 10 amino acids. The CDR3 region is CASSPAEQFF. CDR3 DNA sequence: TGTGCCAGCAGTCCAGCGGAGCAGTTCTTC.

The rearrangement uses TRBV6-4 and TRBJ2-1, with 10 bases lining up with TRBD2. The length of the CDR3 is 15 residues. Germline V CDR1 and CDR2: MRHNA, SNTAGT. Unmatched junction bases numbered 8, after V lost 2 bases and J lost 10 bases. CDR3 nucleotides: TGTGCCAGCAGTGACGGGCTAGCGGGGGCTCGAGAGCAGTTCTTC. This sequence encodes CASSDGLAGAREQFF.

In its sample, this clone was seen once. The genes are TRBV19 and TRBJ2-7, with D uncertain. CDR3 length equals 12 residues. The V end lost 0 bases, the J end lost 2 bases, and 2 bases lay between the germline ends. The V gene's germline CDR1 is LNHDA and CDR2 SQIVND (reference sequence). CDR3 region: CASSIDTYEQYF. The CDR3 nucleotides read TGTGCCAGTAGTATAGACACCTACGAGCAGTACTTC.

V is TRBV5-1 and J is TRBJ2-1; 11 positions agree with TRBD2. Germline V gives CDR1 SGHRS, CDR2 YFSETQ. The CDR3 sequence is 16 residues long. V lost 1 base, J lost 1 base, and 1 base stayed unmatched. CDR3 DNA: TGCGCCAGCAGCTTGACTAGCGGGAGTTCCTACAATGAGCAGTTCTTC. Its translation: CASSLTSGSSYNEQFF.

This clone was seen more than once but under ten times. V gene TRBV7-9 combines with J gene TRBJ2-7, with TRBD1 as a possible D gene (6 bases). V was clipped by 3 bases and J by 2 bases, with 8 bases between them. There are 13 residues in the CDR3. Per germline, CDR1 SEHNR and CDR2 FQNEAQ (reference sequence). CDR3 loop: CASSLRGTYEQYF. The CDR3 coding sequence is TGTGCCAGCAGCTTGAGGGGGACCTACGAGCAGTACTTC.

This clone showed up just a few times. The chain carries TRBV12-1 and TRBJ2-2; the table assigns TRBD2, which was not confirmed against the DNA. TRBV12-1 is tagged as a pseudogene. This CDR3 has 18 amino acids. CDR3 amino acids: CASTLMTSGKGGAGELFF. DNA for the CDR3: TGTGCCAGCACCCTCATGACTAGCGGGAAAGGGGGAGCCGGGGAGCTGTTTTTT.

The chain uses TRBV6-6 and TRBJ2-1, with TRBD2 identical over 9 bases. Germline assignment: CDR1 MNHNY and CDR2 SVGAGI (reference sequence). Germline trimming cut 7 bases from V and 15 bases from J; bases unmatched to any gene: 7. This CDR3 is built from 11 residues. The CDR3 DNA is TGTGCCAGCACCCTTAGCGGGAGCCTGTTCTTC. Translating gives CASTLSGSLFF.

DNA of the CDR3: TGTGCCTGGAGTGTTTGGTCAGGGCCCAATAATTCACCCCTCCACTTT. This translates into CAWSVWSGPNNSPLHF. The V call is TRBV30, the J call TRBJ1-6; D is perhaps TRBD1 (5 bases). The CDR3 spans 16 residues. Per the germline V gene, CDR1 is GTSNPN and CDR2 is SVGIG (reference sequence). V was clipped by 0 bases and J by 5 bases, with 14 bases between them.

The genes are TRBV6-1 and TRBJ1-2; weak D call: TRBD1 (6 bases). The V end lost 10 bases, the J end lost 4 bases, and 19 bases lay between the germline ends. The CDR3 spans 14 residues. Germline V gene lookup returns CDR1 MNHNS and CDR2 SASEGT. This chain's CDR3 is CATALGGDFYGYTF. Written as DNA, the CDR3 is TGTGCCACCGCTTTAGGGGGGGACTTCTATGGCTACACCTTC.

The chain recombines TRBV4-1 with TRBJ1-4; D is possibly TRBD1 (5 bases). The CDR3 sequence is 14 residues long. Trimming took 1 base from V and 8 from J, leaving 11 bases between them. Germline lookup yields CDR1 MGHRA and CDR2 YSYEKL. CDR3 amino acids: CASSQVDRGEKLFF. CDR3 in DNA: TGCGCCAGCAGCCAAGTAGATAGGGGCGAAAAACTGTTTTTT.